This T cell receptor beta chain emerged from a study of vaccination and CD4 T cells after COVID-19 (dated by TCRdb to between 2021 and 2023). With respect to the entire study: Convalescent patients had a positive SARS-CoV-2 result on nasal swab PCR, and of these patients, about ten had mild disease and one had severe disease. In the convalescent cohort there were six males and four females, among whom were two Hispanic individuals, seven Caucasians, two Asians and one multiracial person. Each participant got two doses of either the Pfizer-BioNTech BNT162b2 vaccine (n=8) or the Moderna mRNA-1273 vaccine (n=2). Post-COVID blood samples from convalescent patients were collected a median of roughly 100 days after diagnosis, with a range of about 35 to 180 days. Post-vaccine blood samples were collected a median of approximately eleven weeks after the second vaccine dose, ranging from roughly 13 to 241 days. In roughly 10 COVID-19 convalescent patients and a handful of infection-naive healthy vaccine recipients, the spike-specific CD4+ TCR repertoire before mRNA vaccination was compared with the repertoire after mRNA vaccination. What the authors observed across the whole study: Only a relatively small number of convalescent patients were included in the study, and early timepoints following natural infection were not analyzed. In convalescent patients, a median about 86% of post-vaccine SARS-CoV-2-reactive clones were detected only after vaccination, and vaccine-specific priming was suggested by this finding. Nearly all vaccine-specific clones in convalescent patients (304 of 307) were mono-reactive for SARS-CoV-2 spike rather than cross-reactive with common cold coronaviruses. The median count of SARS-CoV-2-reactive clonotypes went up from around 20 after infection to 38 after vaccination, although the change was not significant.

The convalescent patients' positive SARS-CoV-2 PCR tests fell between March and December 2020, which was before the Alpha, Beta and Delta variants emerged in the United States. Ficoll-Paque Plus gradient centrifugation was used to isolate PBMCs from whole blood, and the isolated PBMCs were then either used fresh or cryopreserved at -140C. The library was made by PCR. The instrument given in TCRdb is Illumina iSeq 100. In the original analysis: Non-productive sequences were filtered out, and CDR3s that did not start with C, did not end with F or W, or were shorter than 7 amino acids were discarded. Levenshtein distances (stringdist) and unrooted phylogenetic trees (ape) in R version 3.6.1 were used to assess CDR3 homology. TCRdb reran the public reads through fastp at Q25 and MiXCR, keeping productive beta chains. Rows with one shared CDR3 protein collapse into an entry with the most common genes and DNA. The V and J calls were determined by TCRdb, not by the authors. A total of some 20,000 distinct CDR3 sequences appear in this sample, approximately 60% of them only once. The top ten constitute approximately 1.2% of the sample.

CDR1 is given as ENHRY and CDR2 as SYGVKD, both from the germline V gene. The CDR3 covers 14 residues, taking in both the cysteine and the phenylalanine. Only CDR3 DNA remains: 42 bases, in frame from the first base. For this clonotype: It lacks a known antigen. The germline gene is not matched at one end of the junction; a read error may be the cause.

The sequenced sample was CD4+ T cells from blood, obtained after SARS-CoV-2 vaccination. The V gene is TRBV10-3 and the J gene is TRBJ2-7; 10 nucleotides in the junction match TRBD1. The clonotype originates from a human donor who had recovered from COVID-19. In nucleotides, the sequence is TGTGTCATCAGTGCTGGGACAGGGGTCTACGAGCAGTACTTC. This encodes CVISAGTGVYEQYF.